One sample yielded the 30 T cell receptor beta chains listed below, sequenced in a study of T cells in Graves' hyperthyroidism and ophthalmopathy. Using RNA transcripts as the source, TCR beta CDR3 regions were amplified. The primer set for the first-round RT-PCR of the TCR CDR3 was HTBI. MiXCR, applied by TCRdb to the multiplex PCR reads, yields one record per CDR3 protein. The top ten hold less than 3.5% of the sample, which has roughly 650,000 distinct CDR3 sequences, approximately 15% seen once. The sequenced sample was blood. These receptors were collected from a woman in her forties with Graves' ophthalmopathy.

In this sample, this clonotype turned up a few times. The chain combines TRBV6-1 with TRBJ2-7; D might be TRBD2 (6 bases). The CDR3 runs 15 residues. With 0 bases removed from V and 2 bases from J, the gap between germline ends came to 11 bases. The germline V gene has CDR1 MNHNS and CDR2 SASEGT. The CDR3 reads CASSEAGSGPYEQYF. The CDR3 DNA is TGTGCCAGCAGTGAAGCTGGTAGCGGACCCTACGAGCAGTACTTC.

This clonotype was found many times. This rearrangement joins TRBV10-3 to TRBJ1-1; TRBD1 matches 9 bases. The CDR3 runs to 14 residues. Germline V gene sequence: CDR1 ENHRY, CDR2 SYGVKD. V was clipped by 4 bases and J by 3 bases; unmatched bases: 3. CDR3: CAISAQGADTEAFF. DNA of the CDR3: TGTGCCATCAGTGCACAGGGGGCTGACACTGAAGCTTTCTTT.

This clonotype was seen ten or more times. The chain is built from TRBV28 and TRBJ2-7, with a possible D match to TRBD2 (5 bases). Per germline, CDR1 MDHEN and CDR2 SYDVKM. Trimming shortened V by 8 bases and J by 0 bases, and 17 bases separated the two germline ends. This CDR3 is built from 15 residues. CDR3 amino acids: CASGAGLGSSYEQYF. The CDR3 DNA reads as TGTGCCAGCGGAGCCGGCCTTGGGAGCTCCTACGAGCAGTACTTC. Looking up the rest from reference TRBV28 and TRBJ2-7 gives the full variable domain: DVKVTQSSRYLVKRTGEKVFLECVQDMDHENMFWYRQDPGLGLRLIYFSYDVKMKEKGDIPEGYSVSREKKERFSLILESASTNQTSMYLCASGAGLGSSYEQYFGPGTRLTVT.

Concerning this clonotype itself: A much more abundant neighbour one base away suggests this may be a read error. This chain links TRBV20-1 with TRBJ1-2, with D tentatively TRBD1 (5 bases). V lost 5 bases to trimming and J lost 0 bases, with 25 bases between them. The CDR3 contains 18 residues. Germline-derived CDR1 and CDR2 are DFQATT and SNEGSKA (reference sequence). Here the CDR3 reads CSAGLPRARDPANYGYTF. CDR3 sequence (DNA): TGCAGTGCTGGACTTCCCAGAGCCCGGGACCCAGCTAACTATGGCTACACCTTC.

In this sample, this clonotype turned up many times. The rearrangement joins TRBV6-5 to TRBJ2-7; maybe TRBD2 (6 bases). The CDR3 runs to 14 residues. V lost 2 bases to trimming and J lost 0 bases, with 8 bases between them. Germline V CDR1 and CDR2: MNHEY, SVGAGI. CDR3 loop: CASSYGGTSYEQYF. CDR3 sequence (DNA): TGTGCCAGCAGTTACGGGGGGACCTCCTACGAGCAGTACTTC.

This CDR3 is CASSELRTVEAFF. CDR3 nucleotide sequence: TGTGCCAGCAGTGAACTCCGGACAGTTGAAGCTTTCTTT. V gene TRBV2 combines with J gene TRBJ1-1, with D perhaps TRBD1 (6 bases). This CDR3 is 13 amino acids long. V dropped 2 bases and J dropped 7 bases, with 11 bases sitting between them. Germline lookup yields CDR1 SNHLY and CDR2 FYNNEI.

This clonotype was detected a few times. The chain recombines TRBV2 with TRBJ2-5; 12 nucleotides agree with TRBD2. The CDR3 is 16 amino acids. The V and J ends lost 8 bases and 5 bases, in that order; junction bases with no gene match: 12. Germline CDR1 and CDR2: SNHLY and FYNNEI. The chain's CDR3 is CASGGPLAGGRETQYF. The DNA of the CDR3 is TGTGCCAGCGGTGGCCCACTAGCGGGAGGTCGGGAGACCCAGTACTTC.

This clonotype has ten or more counts. The CDR3 sequence is CASSLRLSGSYNEQFF. CDR3 DNA sequence: TGTGCCAGCAGTTTAAGGCTAAGCGGGTCCTACAATGAGCAGTTCTTC. This chain links TRBV27 with TRBJ2-1; TRBD2 is a possible D gene (6 bases). This CDR3 has 16 residues. CDR1 and CDR2 (germline): MNHEY, SMNVEV (reference sequence). V was clipped by 2 bases and J by 1 base, with 12 bases between them.

The gene calls are TRBV20-1 and TRBJ1-2, with TRBD1 as a possible D gene (6 bases). The germline gives CDR1 DFQATT, CDR2 SNEGSKA (reference sequence). The germline V and J ends were trimmed by 5 bases and 2 bases, with 12 bases remaining between them. This CDR3 has 13 amino acids. The CDR3 spells CSAHIQGNYGYTF. CDR3 in DNA: TGCAGTGCTCACATACAGGGAAACTATGGCTACACCTTC.

The rearrangement joins TRBV2 to TRBJ2-1, with 9 bases that match TRBD1. The V gene end was trimmed by 5 bases and the J gene end by 9 bases; junction bases not matched to a gene: 8. In germline, CDR1 is SNHLY, CDR2 FYNNEI. There are 14 residues in the CDR3. Here the CDR3 reads CASSPGQGGVEQFF. DNA for the CDR3: TGTGCCAGCAGTCCGGGACAGGGAGGGGTTGAGCAGTTCTTC.

V and J are TRBV20-1 and TRBJ2-7, with a possible D match to TRBD2 (6 bases). Germline V gene lookup returns CDR1 DFQATT and CDR2 SNEGSKA (reference sequence). Trimming shortened V by 6 bases and J by 6 bases, and 18 bases separated the two germline ends. The CDR3 loop spans 13 amino acids. CDR3 in DNA: TGCAGTGCCCCACGGCTGGAGGGTGGCGAGCAGTACTTC. Translated, it gives CSAPRLEGGEQYF.

In this sample, this clonotype turned up many times. The rearrangement links TRBV5-1 to TRBJ2-1; 11 bases fit TRBD1. This CDR3 contains 16 residues. V lost 3 bases, J lost 6 bases, and 8 bases stayed unmatched. Germline V gene lookup returns CDR1 SGHRS and CDR2 YFSETQ. The CDR3 DNA follows: TGCGCCAGCAGCTCTCTCGGACAGGGGGCTCTCAATGAGCAGTTCTTC. This sequence encodes CASSSLGQGALNEQFF.

The chain employs TRBV4-1 and TRBJ2-3, with 10 bases identical to TRBD1. V shed 4 bases, J shed 5 bases, and the junction held 9 bases outside the gene matches. The germline V gene encodes CDR1 MGHRA and CDR2 YSYEKL. This CDR3 spans 16 amino acids. The CDR3 DNA reads TGCGCCAGCAGCCCCGCAGACAGGGGGCAATTAGATACGCAGTATTTT. This gives the protein CASSPADRGQLDTQYF.

In this sample, this clonotype turned up many times. The chain carries TRBV28 and TRBJ2-7; no reliable D call. Germline V gene lookup returns CDR1 MDHEN and CDR2 SYDVKM. There are 14 residues in the CDR3. V was trimmed by 5 bases and J by 0 bases, leaving 11 bases between them. Written as DNA, the CDR3 is TGTGCCAGCAGTCTCAGGACCGGCTCCTACGAGCAGTACTTC. Protein product: CASSLRTGSYEQYF. The whole variable domain, filled in from reference TRBV28 and TRBJ2-7, reads DVKVTQSSRYLVKRTGEKVFLECVQDMDHENMFWYRQDPGLGLRLIYFSYDVKMKEKGDIPEGYSVSREKKERFSLILESASTNQTSMYLCASSLRTGSYEQYFGPGTRLTVT.

This clonotype has ten or more counts. The V gene is TRBV2, the J gene TRBJ1-5, with 9 bases lining up with TRBD1. Germline values: CDR1 SNHLY, CDR2 FYNNEI. The CDR3 contains 18 residues. The J segment lost 3 bases and the V segment lost 0 bases, leaving 9 bases of the junction unmatched. CDR3 in amino acids: CASSEALMGQGPNQPQHF. DNA of the CDR3: TGTGCCAGCAGTGAAGCGCTTATGGGACAGGGACCCAATCAGCCCCAGCATTTT. The whole variable domain, remainder taken from reference TRBV2 and TRBJ1-5, is EPEVTQTPSHQVTQMGQEVILRCVPISNHLYFYWYRQILGQKVEFLVSFYNNEISEKSEIFDDQFSVERPDGSNFTLKIRSTKLEDSAMYFCASSEALMGQGPNQPQHFGDGTRLSIL.

This clonotype was detected many times. The chain couples TRBV6-5 to TRBJ2-7, with unresolved D. The germline gives CDR1 MNHEY, CDR2 SVGAGI. V lost 0 bases and J lost 3, with 15 bases in between. The length of the CDR3 is 16 residues. The CDR3 DNA follows: TGTGCCAGCAGTTACTCCCACCCTGGACCGGTCTACGAGCAGTACTTC. Translating gives CASSYSHPGPVYEQYF.

The V and J genes are TRBV11-2 and TRBJ1-1, with TRBD1 identical over 9 bases. Trimming at V came to 5 bases and at J to 3 bases, leaving 10 bases not matched to a gene. Germline CDR1 is SGHAT and CDR2 is FQNNGV. This CDR3 is built from 16 residues. The CDR3 reads CASSIYRGRRDTEAFF. The CDR3 DNA is TGTGCCAGCAGCATCTACAGGGGGCGGAGGGACACTGAAGCTTTCTTT. Full variable domain (outside the CDR3, taken from reference TRBV11-2 and TRBJ1-1): EAGVAQSPRYKIIEKRQSVAFWCNPISGHATLYWYQQILGQGPKLLIQFQNNGVVDDSQLPKDRFSAERLKGVDSTLKIQPAKLEDSAVYLCASSIYRGRRDTEAFFGQGTRLTVV.

This clonotype was found many times. V and J are TRBV5-5 and TRBJ1-1; 7 bases are a match to TRBD1. The V gene end was trimmed by 7 bases and the J gene end by 4 bases; junction bases not matched to a gene: 16. Germline-derived CDR1 and CDR2 are SGHKS and YYEKEE (reference sequence). The CDR3 length is 16 residues. The CDR3 sequence: CASVSQIRDSFTEAFF. DNA for the CDR3: TGTGCCAGCGTCTCCCAAATCCGGGACAGCTTCACTGAAGCTTTCTTT.

This clonotype was counted many times. The J gene is TRBJ1-1, the V gene TRBV5-1; tentatively, D is TRBD1 (5 bases). V dropped 3 bases and J dropped 5 bases, with 11 bases sitting between them. This CDR3 region has 13 residues. Germline assignment: CDR1 SGHRS and CDR2 YFSETQ. CDR3 residues: CASSWSGVTEAFF. CDR3 bases: TGCGCCAGCAGCTGGTCGGGGGTAACTGAAGCTTTCTTT.

This clonotype was found many times. V and J are TRBV6-1 and TRBJ1-5; 9 bases line up with TRBD1. The CDR3 is 17 amino acids. Looked up from germline, CDR1 is MNHNS and CDR2 is SASEGT. Germline trimming cut 6 bases from V and 6 bases from J; bases unmatched to any gene: 15. Here the CDR3 reads CASSGPHHTGGSQPQHF. DNA for the CDR3: TGTGCCAGCAGCGGTCCACACCACACAGGGGGCAGTCAGCCCCAGCATTTT.

Ten or more counts support this clonotype. The chain employs TRBV7-8 and TRBJ1-1, with D unresolved. From germline, CDR1 is SGHVS and CDR2 FQNEAQ. The CDR3 contains 12 residues. V was trimmed by 0 bases and J by 9 bases, leaving 8 bases between them. The CDR3 DNA reads TGTGCCAGCAGCTTAGCGTCTGGGAAAGCTTTCTTT. It codes for CASSLASGKAFF.

The chain carries TRBV7-3 and TRBJ2-1; D not resolved. The CDR3 totals 10 residues. The germline V gene encodes CDR1 SGHTA and CDR2 FQGTGA. The V end was cut by 8 bases, the J end by 6 bases, with 5 bases between. This chain's CDR3 is CASGPNEQFF. CDR3 in DNA: TGTGCCAGCGGCCCCAATGAGCAGTTCTTC.

Regarding this clonotype: A much bigger clone sits one base away, suggesting this may be a read error. The chain carries TRBV18 and TRBJ2-7; D unclear. The V and J ends lost 3 bases and 3 bases respectively, with 15 bases between them. The CDR3 covers 15 residues. The germline gives CDR1 KGHSH, CDR2 LQKENI. CDR3 sequence reads: CASSPSPERYYEQYF. As DNA, the CDR3 is TGTGCCAGCTCACCCTCCCCGGAACGTTACTACGAGCAGTACTTC. The entire variable domain, with the rest obtained from reference TRBV18 and TRBJ2-7, is as follows: NAGVMQNPRHLVRRRGQEARLRCSPMKGHSHVYWYRQLPEEGLKFMVYLQKENIIDESGMPKERFSAEFPKEGPSILRIQQVVRGDSAAYFCASSPSPERYYEQYFGPGTRLTVT.

The table lists this clonotype with a few counts. The chain uses TRBV5-1 and TRBJ1-3; 7 bases are a match to TRBD1. The J segment lost 2 bases and the V segment lost 4 bases, leaving 6 bases of the junction unmatched. From germline, CDR1 is SGHRS and CDR2 YFSETQ. The CDR3 is 15 residues long. The CDR3 DNA reads as TGCGCCAGCAGCACCACGACAGGGCCTGGAAACACCATATATTTT. This sequence encodes CASSTTTGPGNTIYF.

About this clonotype itself: The junction does not match germline at one end; this may be a read error. The chain couples TRBV7-2 to TRBJ2-2; the D gene is possibly TRBD1 (6 bases). CDR3 length: 15 amino acids. Looked up from germline, CDR1 is SGHTA and CDR2 is FQGNSA. CDR3 amino acids: CASSRDNLNAGELFF. The CDR3 DNA sequence: TGTGCCAGCAGCCGGGACAACTTGAACGCCGGGGAGCTGTTTTTT.

This clonotype was seen more than once but under ten times. This chain connects TRBV20-1 to TRBJ2-1; 9 bases are shared with TRBD1. The germline V gene has CDR1 DFQATT and CDR2 SNEGSKA (reference sequence). The junction had 11 bases not matched to a gene; V was cut back by 2 bases and J by 6 bases. The CDR3 length is 16 residues. The CDR3 region has the DNA TGCAGTGCTAGAATACCCGACAGGGGGTATGTCAATGAGCAGTTCTTC. It codes for CSARIPDRGYVNEQFF.

This clonotype showed up many times. The chain is built from TRBV27 and TRBJ1-2; D is perhaps TRBD1 (6 bases). The CDR3 has 12 residues. In germline, CDR1 is MNHEY, CDR2 SMNVEV (reference sequence). With 3 bases removed from V and 7 bases from J, the gap between germline ends came to 9 bases. CDR3 loop: CASSFKGGGYTF. In DNA, the CDR3 is TGTGCCAGCAGTTTCAAAGGGGGTGGCTACACCTTC.

The sample holds many counts of this clonotype. V gene TRBV5-4 combines with J gene TRBJ2-1, with unresolved D. The V and J ends lost 4 bases and 6 bases respectively, with 17 bases between them. Germline V gives CDR1 SGHNT, CDR2 YYREEE (reference sequence). There are 15 residues in the CDR3. The CDR3 sequence is CASSPGYFTSNEQFF. CDR3 bases: TGTGCCAGCAGCCCGGGCTACTTCACGTCCAATGAGCAGTTCTTC.

Many counts were recorded for this clonotype. The CDR3 reads CASKTAFVEQFF. CDR3 nucleotide sequence: TGTGCCAGCAAGACAGCGTTCGTTGAGCAGTTCTTC. V and J are TRBV27 and TRBJ2-1; weak D call: TRBD1 (5 bases). Germline-derived CDR1 and CDR2 are MNHEY and SMNVEV (reference sequence). The length of the CDR3 is 12 residues. V was shortened by 7 bases and J by 9 bases, with 13 bases between the two germline ends.

The gene calls are TRBV27 and TRBJ1-2; 8 bases map to TRBD1. Germline trimming cut 5 bases from V and 8 bases from J; bases unmatched to any gene: 13. The CDR3 is made up of 15 amino acids. Germline lookup yields CDR1 MNHEY and CDR2 SMNVEV (reference sequence). This CDR3 reads CASSPTPDRVGGYTF. The CDR3 region has the DNA TGTGCCAGCAGTCCCACTCCGGACAGGGTCGGGGGCTACACCTTC.